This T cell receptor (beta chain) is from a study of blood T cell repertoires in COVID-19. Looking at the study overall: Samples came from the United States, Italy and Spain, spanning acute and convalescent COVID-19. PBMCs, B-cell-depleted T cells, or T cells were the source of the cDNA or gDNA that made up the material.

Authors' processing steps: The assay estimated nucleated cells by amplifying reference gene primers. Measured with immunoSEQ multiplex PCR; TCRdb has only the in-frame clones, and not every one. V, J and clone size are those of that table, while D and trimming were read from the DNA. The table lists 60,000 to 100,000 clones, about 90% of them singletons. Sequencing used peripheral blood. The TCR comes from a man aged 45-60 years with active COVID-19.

CDR3 sequence: CASSSIQGSYEQYF. CDR3 nucleotides: TGTGCCAGCAGCTCAATACAGGGCTCCTACGAGCAGTACTTC. The rearrangement joins TRBV11-3 to TRBJ2-7, with a tentative D call TRBD1 (6 bases). CDR1 is SGHNT, CDR2 YENEEA, per germline. The CDR3 sequence is 14 residues long. Trimming removed 4 bases from V and 0 bases from J, with 10 bases in between.